The clone carrying this T cell receptor beta chain appeared once. Its antigen is undetermined. Sequencing was performed with immunoSEQ multiplex PCR; in TCRdb, only in-frame clones are kept and a portion is missing. In the table there are about 120,000 clones, 70% to 90% of which are singletons. These data belong to a study of T cell responses to AZD1222 COVID-19 vaccine. General study results and limits: Spike-specific TCR breadth and depth both grew after two AZD1222 doses. Among vaccine-associated CD4 TCRs, coverage spanned spike, with dominance at 160-218 and 743-854. The sample set comprised mostly white British donors with more females, and clonal diversity was possibly underestimated. Among those given AZD1222, only 6 or 7 were seropositive at baseline.

This CDR3 has 14 amino acids. Germline assignment: CDR1 MNHEY and CDR2 SVGEGT. Trimming took 1 base from V and 3 from J, leaving 9 bases between them. The TCR comes from an adult in good health. Sequencing used peripheral blood, obtained on day 0 of MenACWY control vaccination. The chain has TRBV6-2 or TRBV6-3 and TRBJ1-2, with TRBD1 as a possible D gene (5 bases). The CDR3 DNA follows: TGTGCCAGCAGTTACTGGGGACGGGACTATGGCTACACCTTC. This translates into CASSYWGRDYGYTF.